This T cell receptor (beta chain) was sequenced during a study of STAT3 mutations in large granular lymphocyte leukemia. Assay used: immunoSEQ multiplex PCR; TCRdb lists only in-frame clones, some missing. Of about 15,000 clones in the sample, about 83% were seen once. Findings of the study overall: Every T-LGLL patient had at least one immunodominant TCRbeta clonotype. After therapy, about 35% of the 18 patients switched clonotypes, all new clones STAT3 wild type.

Concerning this clone: Its antigen is unidentified.

V was clipped by 3 bases and J by 3 bases; unmatched bases: 14. This CDR3 region has 18 residues. Germline V gene data show CDR1 as KGHSH and CDR2 as LQKENI. The source material was peripheral blood mononuclear cells. This chain connects TRBV18 to TRBJ2-3, with 8 bases that match TRBD2. This receptor was obtained from a man aged 50 to 60 with T-cell large granular lymphocyte leukemia. Some clones in this sample may be carry-over from other donors' samples. The CDR3 bases are TGTGCCAGCTCACCCCTTCCCCACAGCGGGGGCCGAACAGATACGCAGTATTTT. It yields the protein CASSPLPHSGGRTDTQYF.